This T cell receptor (beta chain) was identified in a study of shared clonotypes between healthy human individuals. This table comes from immunoSEQ multiplex PCR, and its TCRdb copy is limited to in-frame clones, with some not included. The table records just over 2,000,000 clones, approximately 95% of them present only once. Selected positively for CCR7 and CD45RO-negative, naive CD8 cells excluded terminally differentiated effector memory CD45RA+ cells. Per germline, CDR1 SGHVT and CDR2 SQSDAQ. V shed 1 base and J shed 4 bases, with 11 bases lying between them. This CDR3 comprises 15 residues. Points from the study as a whole: The sharing of about 5% of naive CD4 clonotypes was seen across a handful of donors.

As for this clone: The antigen remains undetermined.

The sequencing sample was made of naive CD8+ T cells sorted from blood. This clonotype was obtained from a man between 18 and 29 years old in good health. This chain links TRBV7-4 with TRBJ2-1; D remains ambiguous. CDR3 residues: CASSLVGVGYNEQFF. DNA of the CDR3: TGTGCCAGCAGCTTAGTGGGCGTTGGGTACAATGAGCAGTTCTTC.